The 12 T cell receptor beta chains in this list originate from one sample, sequenced in a study of blood T cell repertoires in COVID-19 (dated by TCRdb to the early 2020s). Library method: the immunoSEQ multiplex PCR assay. The immuneACCESS repertoire file appears here via TCRdb, limited to in-frame rearrangements. These files lack a portion of the clones; in checked studies, under half of the deficit traces to unresolved V genes, and the cause of the others is not known. Within this sample are roughly 180,000 clones, with about four fifths of them counted one time only. Approximately 18% of the sample rests with the top ten. The specimen was PBMCs or T cells enriched from blood (not recorded which). The receptors shown here come from a man aged 55 to 70 who had recovered from COVID-19.

The chain combines TRBV28 with TRBJ2-5; D may be TRBD2 (6 bases). The CDR3 runs to 16 residues. The germline CDR1 and CDR2 sequences are MDHEN and SYDVKM. V lost 1 base, J lost 4 bases, and 16 bases lay in between. The CDR3: CASSLSVAAEGETQYF. For the CDR3, the DNA is TGTGCCAGCAGTTTATCGGTGGCAGCGGAGGGAGAGACCCAGTACTTC.

This clone has just a few counts. The chain links TRBV4-2 to TRBJ2-2; D is undetermined. CDR1 and CDR2 (germline): LGHNA, YNFKEQ. This CDR3 is 12 amino acids long. Trimming pared 6 bases from V and 0 bases from J, leaving 2 bases between. The CDR3 DNA reads as TGTGCCAGCAGTACGAACACCGGGGAGCTGTTTTTT. Its protein is CASSTNTGELFF.

This clone was seen a single time. The chain is built from TRBV7-6 and TRBJ2-7; TRBD1 might be the D (5 bases). The V gene lost 5 bases and the J gene lost 4 bases, with 18 bases spanning the gap. This CDR3 has 15 residues. Germline V CDR1 and CDR2: SGHVS, FNYEAQ. The CDR3 nucleotides are TGTGCCAGCAGCACGGACCCTCGGTCAGGGTACGAGCAGTACTTC. Encoded protein: CASSTDPRSGYEQYF.

This chain joins TRBV7-2 and TRBJ2-7; D call uncertain. The V end lost 0 bases, the J end lost 4 bases, and 13 bases lay between the germline ends. This CDR3 is built from 15 residues. The germline V gene encodes CDR1 SGHTA and CDR2 FQGNSA. Here the CDR3 DNA reads TGTGCCAGCAGCTTAGCTATGGAGAACCATTACGAGCAGTACTTC. As protein: CASSLAMENHYEQYF. The full variable domain, in which reference TRBV7-2 and TRBJ2-7 provide the parts outside the CDR3, is GAGVSQSPSNKVTEKGKDVELRCDPISGHTALYWYRQSLGQGLEFLIYFQGNSAPDKSGLPSDRFSAERTGGSVSTLTIQRTQQEDSAVYLCASSLAMENHYEQYFGPGTRLTVT.

CDR3 protein: CASSFRPSQTSATLYEQYF. CDR3 coding DNA: TGTGCCAGCAGTTTCCGACCTAGCCAAACTAGCGCGACCCTCTACGAGCAGTACTTC. The chain joins TRBV27 to TRBJ2-7; 7 nucleotides align to TRBD2. The CDR3 extends over 19 amino acids. Germline loops: CDR1 MNHEY, CDR2 SMNVEV (reference sequence). The V segment lost 3 bases and the J segment 3 bases; nucleotides outside the gene matches: 20.

DNA of the CDR3: TGTGCCAGCAGCTTAGGGTACAGTCTTGGACAGTACTTC. This translates into CASSLGYSLGQYF. The rearrangement uses TRBV11-2 and TRBJ2-7; D is undetermined. Germline CDR1 reads SGHAT; CDR2 reads FQNNGV. This CDR3 region has 13 residues. V gave up 1 base and J gave up 10 bases, with 14 bases separating them.

The chain carries TRBV29-1 and TRBJ2-1; the D gene is possibly TRBD1 (6 bases). The CDR3 length is 13 residues. Trimming removed 2 bases at V and 4 bases at J, with 9 bases between. Germline V gives CDR1 SQVTM, CDR2 ANQGSEA. The CDR3 DNA reads as TGCAGCGTTGAAAGGACAGATTACAATGAGCAGTTCTTC. Its protein product is CSVERTDYNEQFF.

The table lists this clone with a few counts. This sequence joins TRBV11-2 and TRBJ1-4, with 8 bases that match TRBD1. Germline V gene sequence: CDR1 SGHAT, CDR2 FQNNGV. There are 17 residues in the CDR3. V dropped 2 bases and J dropped 4; count of bases not matched to a gene: 9. Here the CDR3 reads CASSLQVPGQVNEKLFF. For the CDR3, the DNA is TGTGCCAGCAGCTTACAAGTTCCGGGACAGGTTAATGAAAAACTGTTTTTT.

In DNA, the CDR3 is TGTGCCAGCAGCTTGGCTAGCTTCGGCACCGGGGAGCTGTTTTTT. Protein sequence: CASSLASFGTGELFF. The V gene is TRBV11-3, the J gene TRBJ2-2, with D possibly matching TRBD2 (5 bases). Trimming cost V 3 bases and J 4 bases, with 12 bases left between them. The CDR3 is 15 residues long. In germline, CDR1 is SGHNT, CDR2 YENEEA.

The CDR3 spells CASSPGHPYEQYF. In DNA form, the CDR3 reads TGTGCCAGCTCCCCGGGACACCCCTACGAGCAGTACTTC. The rearrangement links TRBV6-5 to TRBJ2-7, with D tentatively TRBD1 (6 bases). The germline V and J ends were trimmed by 8 bases and 2 bases, with 13 bases remaining between them. The CDR3 totals 13 residues. Germline CDR1 MNHEY, CDR2 SVGAGI.

The chain uses TRBV30 and TRBJ2-2; TRBD2 aligns across 14 bases. The junction had 7 bases not matched to a gene; V was cut back by 3 bases and J by 1 base. The length of the CDR3 is 18 residues. Germline V lookup: CDR1 GTSNPN, CDR2 SVGIG (reference sequence). The CDR3, as DNA: TGTGCCTGGAGAGCAGGACTAGCGGGAGGCTTGAACACCGGGGAGCTGTTTTTT. It translates to CAWRAGLAGGLNTGELFF.

V is TRBV5-1 and J is TRBJ1-2, with D possibly matching TRBD1 (5 bases). The V end was cut by 4 bases, the J end by 1 base, with 17 bases between. CDR3 length equals 16 residues. Germline lookup yields CDR1 SGHRS and CDR2 YFSETQ. Here the CDR3 reads CASSPLTETYNYGYTF. The CDR3 coding sequence is TGCGCCAGCAGCCCCTTGACAGAAACTTATAACTATGGCTACACCTTC.